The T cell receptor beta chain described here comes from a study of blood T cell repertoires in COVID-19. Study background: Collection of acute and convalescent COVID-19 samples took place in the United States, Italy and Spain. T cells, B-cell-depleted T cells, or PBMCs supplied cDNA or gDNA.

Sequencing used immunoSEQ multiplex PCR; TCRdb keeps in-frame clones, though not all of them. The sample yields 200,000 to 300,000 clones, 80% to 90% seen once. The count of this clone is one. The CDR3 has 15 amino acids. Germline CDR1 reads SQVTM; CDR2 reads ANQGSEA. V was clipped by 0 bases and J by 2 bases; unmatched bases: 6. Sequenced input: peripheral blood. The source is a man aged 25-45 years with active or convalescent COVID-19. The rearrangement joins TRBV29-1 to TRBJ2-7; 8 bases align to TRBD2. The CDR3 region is CSVEDRAGGAYEQYF. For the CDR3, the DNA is TGCAGCGTTGAAGATCGGGCGGGGGGAGCCTACGAGCAGTACTTC.